This T cell receptor beta chain was found in a study of metastatic and nonmetastatic thyroid tumors. For the study at large: Malignant and benign thyroid patients had repertoires compared in peripheral blood and tumor or nodule tissue.

As originally analysed: The authors used CDR3 differences across clinicopathological groups to build a distant-metastasis classifier for papillary thyroid cancer. TCRdb re-analyzed the PCR reads using MiXCR. TCRdb's processing, not the authors' own work, is the source of the V and J calls. The sample has tens of thousands of clones, 20% to 25% seen once. Notes on the study in general: Malignant thyroid tumors reportedly exceeded benign nodules significantly in TCR beta diversity, with the difference appearing in blood and tumor.

Germline V lookup: CDR1 MDHEN, CDR2 SYDVKM. V lost 2 bases to trimming and J lost 6 bases, with 7 bases between them. The length of the CDR3 is 13 residues. This clone is medium-sized (0.01 to 0.1%). Antigen unknown. Each patient went into thyroid surgery without having received any treatment. This sequence originates from a female donor with papillary thyroid cancer or a benign thyroid nodule (not recorded which). Some clones in this sample may be carry-over from other donors' samples. Sequencing was performed on blood. The chain has TRBV28 and TRBJ2-2; tentatively, D is TRBD1 (6 bases). CDR3 protein: CASSLQGPGELFF. The DNA for the CDR3 is TGTGCCAGCAGTTTACAGGGGCCCGGGGAGCTGTTTTTT.